What follows describes a single T cell receptor beta chain. Antigen specificity is unknown. Per the germline V gene, CDR1 is MGHDK and CDR2 is SYGVNS. Trimming took 1 base from V and 7 from J, leaving 14 bases between them. This CDR3 is 14 amino acids long. This entry is derived from a study of T-cell memory formation after mild COVID-19. Whole-study results and caveats: Shrinking CD4+ clones resided mostly in CM and EM, and CD8+ ones in EMRA. Researchers found some responding clones in pre-infection memory, a sign that cross-reactive memory joined.

TCRdb itself ran the 5' RACE reads through MiXCR, one entry per CDR3 protein. Among over 150,000 distinct CDR3 sequences listed, about a fifth were seen once. The sequencing sample was made of PBMCs or a T cell subset sorted from them (not recorded which). The rearrangement links TRBV25-1 to TRBJ2-7; D is perhaps TRBD1 or TRBD2 (5 bases each). This receptor was identified in an adult woman who had mild COVID-19 (a few samples of this study predate the infection). Cell type and time point are not known. The CDR3 reads CASSEWRQGREQYF. As DNA, the CDR3 is TGTGCCAGCAGTGAATGGAGGCAGGGTAGAGAGCAGTACTTC.